This TCR beta chain was retrieved from a study of shared clonotypes between healthy human individuals. Germline values: CDR1 SGHTA, CDR2 FQGNSA. The CDR3 has 15 residues. V lost 5 bases, J lost 3 bases, and 14 bases lay in between. Worth noting for this clone: Its antigen remains unknown.

Using immunoSEQ multiplex PCR, the repertoire was profiled, and TCRdb retains in-frame clones only, with some absent. The repertoire consists of about 1.5 million clones, with 95% to 99% occurring once and the leading ten covering 0.45%. The study separated CD4+ cells into CD45RA+ naive and CD45RA-negative memory subsets. Study-level findings and limits: Shared clonotypes: 4.5% to 6.5% naive CD4, under 4% naive CD8, about 2.2% memory CD4, about 0.41% memory CD8. It was the non-shared clonotypes that had lower generation probabilities than clonotypes shared by all four donors.

The receptor was isolated from a man aged 25 to 45 in good health. This chain links TRBV7-2 with TRBJ2-4; TRBD2 might be the D (6 bases). Sample: naive CD4+ T cells sorted from blood. The subset: CD45RA+ positively selected. The DNA of the CDR3 is TGTGCCAGCAGCGCTGGCGGGACTTTCAAAAACATTCAGTACTTC. As protein: CASSAGGTFKNIQYF.